The present TCR beta chain was sequenced within a study of blood T cell repertoires in COVID-19. Study details: There were acute and convalescent COVID-19 samples, and they came from the United States, Italy and Spain.

Source study methods: Scientists estimated how many nucleated cells there were by amplifying reference gene primers. This table comes from immunoSEQ multiplex PCR, and its TCRdb copy is limited to in-frame clones, with some not included. The DNA was the basis for D and trimming; V, J and clone size are from that table. This table holds fewer than 95,000 clones, around 67% found once. CDR1 and CDR2 from the germline V gene are MGHDK and SYGVNS. CDR3 size: 13 residues. Trimming removed 3 bases from V and 8 bases from J, with 10 bases in between. Enrolment of Seattle patients took place during active infection, and they were followed longitudinally.

The receptor's source is a man between 65 and 80 years old with COVID-19, enrolled during active disease. Material: peripheral blood. This sequence joins TRBV25-1 and TRBJ1-4, with D uncertain. CDR3 protein: CASSDLLSEKLFF. The CDR3 DNA follows: TGTGCCAGCAGTGATTTATTGTCGGAAAAACTGTTTTTT.